These T cell receptor beta chains were read from a single sample in a study of liver allograft versus peripheral blood T cells. TCRdb passed the reads through MiXCR, listing each CDR3 protein once. The repertoire consists of some 10,000 distinct CDR3 sequences, with about 20% occurring once and the leading ten covering about 1.7%. These receptors originate from a human patient who had a liver transplant. Some T cells may be supplied by the graft donor. The CDR3 runs from the conserved cysteine through the conserved F or W. The order of the fields is D gene, J gene, V gene, clone size, CDR3 DNA, CDR3 protein. The D gene is left open where the match is weak. Some rows have no size entry. The others give once, few or many, or a class for an expanded clone.

TRBD1,TRBJ1-5,TRBV6-5,many,TGTGCCAGCAGAGGGACAGGGTTTCAGCCCCAGCATTTT,CASRGTGFQPQHF
TRBD2,TRBJ2-1,TRBV18,NA,TGTGCCAGCTCACCACCCGGGACTAGCGGGGGGGCTTTGGATGAGCAGTTCTTC,CASSPPGTSGGALDEQFF
NA,TRBJ2-1,TRBV6-5,NA,TGTGCCAGCAGTTACTCGGGGCTCCCCACCCCCGGGGGTGAGCAGTTCTTC,CASSYSGLPTPGGEQFF
NA,TRBJ1-5,TRBV24-1,medium-sized,TGTGCCACCAGTAAGGACCTAGGGTGGCAGCCCCAGCATTTT,CATSKDLGWQPQHF
TRBD2,TRBJ2-4,TRBV28,medium-sized,TGTGCCAGCAGCCCTCCCGGGACTAGCGTTTTAAACATTCAGTACTTC,CASSPPGTSVLNIQYF
NA,TRBJ1-2,TRBV20-1,NA,TGCAGTGCTAGAGACGATACAGGGAACTATGGCTACACCTTC,CSARDDTGNYGYTF
TRBD2,TRBJ2-5,TRBV27,many,TGTGCCAGCAGTTCCCTAGCGGGACCGCGGGCCCAGTACTTC,CASSSLAGPRAQYF
NA,TRBJ2-2,TRBV30,medium-sized,TGTGCCTGGACAGATGGGCCGGACACCGGGGAGCTGTTTTTT,CAWTDGPDTGELFF
NA,TRBJ1-2,TRBV6-5,medium-sized,TGTGCCAGCAGTCCCTGGGGGCAGGGAGACTATGGCTACACCTTC,CASSPWGQGDYGYTF
NA,TRBJ2-3,TRBV20-1,few,TGCAGTGCTAGAGATCCCGCCACAGATACGCAGTATTTT,CSARDPATDTQYF
NA,TRBJ2-1,TRBV7-9,medium-sized,TGTGCCAGCAGCTTACCCCCCAGCGGGCCCTACAATGAGCAGTTCTTC,CASSLPPSGPYNEQFF
NA,TRBJ2-7,TRBV12-3/TRBV12-4,NA,TGTGCCAGCAGTTTAGACACCTTTGGGGAGCAGTACTTC,CASSLDTFGEQYF
NA,TRBJ1-3,TRBV20-1,NA,TGCAGTGCTAGGGATGGGGGAGGGGCTGGAAACACCATATATTTT,CSARDGGGAGNTIYF
TRBD1,TRBJ1-2,TRBV29-1,medium-sized,TGCAGCGTTGAAGATCTTAGGGACAGGGAAGGCGGCTACACCTTC,CSVEDLRDREGGYTF
NA,TRBJ1-1,TRBV11-1,NA,TGTGCCAGCAGCTTCCCAGGGGCGAGGACTGAAGCTTTCTTT,CASSFPGARTEAFF
TRBD1,TRBJ1-2,TRBV6-6,medium-sized,TGTGCCAGCAGTACCCTACAGGGGGCTGGGGGCTACACCTTC,CASSTLQGAGGYTF
NA,TRBJ2-2,TRBV27,NA,TGTGCCAGCCGAGGGGGGGGGGGGCCGGACACCGGGGAGCTGTTTTTT,CASRGGGGPDTGELFF
TRBD1,TRBJ1-2,TRBV25-1,NA,TGTGCCAGCAGTGGGAGTGGACGGACAGGTGGCTACACCTTC,CASSGSGRTGGYTF
NA,TRBJ2-7,TRBV29-1,few,TGCAGCGTTCGGCCAGACTACGAGCAGTACTTC,CSVRPDYEQYF
NA,TRBJ1-1,TRBV5-1,few,TGCGCCAGCAGACGGGGGACCCAGAACACTGAAGCTTTCTTT,CASRRGTQNTEAFF
TRBD2,TRBJ2-5,TRBV5-5,NA,TGTGCCAGCAGCCTGGGACTAGCGGCTTACGAGACCCAGTACTTC,CASSLGLAAYETQYF
NA,TRBJ1-4,TRBV25-1,few,TGTGCCAGCAGTACAGGGAGTGAAAAACTGTTTTTT,CASSTGSEKLFF
NA,TRBJ2-1,TRBV24-1,medium-sized,TGTGCCACCAGGGGGGACAATGAGCAGTTCTTC,CATRGDNEQFF
NA,TRBJ2-2,TRBV20-1,NA,TGCAGTGCTAAGGGGTCGATCACCGGGGAGCTGTTTTTT,CSAKGSITGELFF
NA,TRBJ2-1,TRBV29-1,medium-sized,TGCAGCGCAGGACGGGGGGAGGGGGATGAGCAGTTCTTC,CSAGRGEGDEQFF
NA,TRBJ1-2,TRBV14,many,TGTGCCAGCAGCCAACGGGGGGACCTTTCAGATCGCGGCTATGGCTACACCTTC,CASSQRGDLSDRGYGYTF
NA,TRBJ1-5,TRBV6-1,few,TGTGCCAGCACCCCGGACGGGAATCAGCCCCAGCATTTT,CASTPDGNQPQHF
TRBD1,TRBJ2-2,TRBV29-1,medium-sized,TGCAGCATTGGAAGGACAGGGACCCCCGGGGAGCTGTTTTTT,CSIGRTGTPGELFF